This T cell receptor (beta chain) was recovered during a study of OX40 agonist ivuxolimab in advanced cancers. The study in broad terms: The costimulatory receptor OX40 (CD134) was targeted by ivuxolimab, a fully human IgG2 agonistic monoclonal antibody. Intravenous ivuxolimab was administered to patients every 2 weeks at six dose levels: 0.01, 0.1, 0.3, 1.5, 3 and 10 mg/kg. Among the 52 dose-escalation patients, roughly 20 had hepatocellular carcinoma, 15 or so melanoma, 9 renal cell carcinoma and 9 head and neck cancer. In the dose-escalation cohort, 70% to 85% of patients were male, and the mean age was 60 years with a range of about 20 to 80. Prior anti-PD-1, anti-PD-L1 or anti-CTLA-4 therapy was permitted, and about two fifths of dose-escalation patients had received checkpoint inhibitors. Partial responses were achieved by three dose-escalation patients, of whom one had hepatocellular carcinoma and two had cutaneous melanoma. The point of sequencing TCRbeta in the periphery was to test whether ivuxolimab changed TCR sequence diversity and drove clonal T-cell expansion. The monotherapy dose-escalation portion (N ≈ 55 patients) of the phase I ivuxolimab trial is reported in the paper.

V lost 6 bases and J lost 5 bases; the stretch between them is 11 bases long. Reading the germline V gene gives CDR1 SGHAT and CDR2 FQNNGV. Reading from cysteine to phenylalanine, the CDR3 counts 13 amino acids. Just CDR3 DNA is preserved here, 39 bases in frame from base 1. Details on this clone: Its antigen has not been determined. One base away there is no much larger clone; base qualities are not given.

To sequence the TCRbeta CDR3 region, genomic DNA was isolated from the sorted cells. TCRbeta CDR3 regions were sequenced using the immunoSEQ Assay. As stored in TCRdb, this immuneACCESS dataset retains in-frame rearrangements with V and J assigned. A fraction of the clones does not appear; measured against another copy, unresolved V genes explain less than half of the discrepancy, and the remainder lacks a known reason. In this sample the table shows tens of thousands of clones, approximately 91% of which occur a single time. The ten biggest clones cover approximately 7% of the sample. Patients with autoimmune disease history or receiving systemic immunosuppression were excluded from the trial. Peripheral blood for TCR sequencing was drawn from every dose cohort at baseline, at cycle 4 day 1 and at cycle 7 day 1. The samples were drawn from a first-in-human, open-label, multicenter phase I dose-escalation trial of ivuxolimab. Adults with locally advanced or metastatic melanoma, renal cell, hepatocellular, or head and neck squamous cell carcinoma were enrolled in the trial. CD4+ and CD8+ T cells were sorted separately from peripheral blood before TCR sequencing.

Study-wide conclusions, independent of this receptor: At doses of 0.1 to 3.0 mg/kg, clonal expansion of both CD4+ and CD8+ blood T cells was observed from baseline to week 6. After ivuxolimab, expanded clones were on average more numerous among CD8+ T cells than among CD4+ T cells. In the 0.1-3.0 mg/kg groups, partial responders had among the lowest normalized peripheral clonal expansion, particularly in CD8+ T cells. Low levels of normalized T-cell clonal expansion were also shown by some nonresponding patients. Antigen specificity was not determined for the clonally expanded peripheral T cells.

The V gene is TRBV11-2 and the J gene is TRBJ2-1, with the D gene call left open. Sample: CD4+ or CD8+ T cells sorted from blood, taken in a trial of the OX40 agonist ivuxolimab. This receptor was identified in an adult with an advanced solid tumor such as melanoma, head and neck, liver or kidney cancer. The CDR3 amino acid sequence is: CASSSDPNNEQFF. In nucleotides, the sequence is TGTGCCAGCAGTTCCGACCCGAACAATGAGCAGTTCTTC.